This passage covers 31 T cell receptor beta chains from one sample sequenced in a study of blood T cell repertoires in COVID-19. Data came from immunoSEQ multiplex PCR; TCRdb stores just in-frame clones and leaves some out. The data contain 70,000 to 95,000 clones, around 88% of them singletons. Sequencing was done on a sample of peripheral blood. Receptors originate from a man aged 65 to 79 with active or convalescent COVID-19.

The chain uses TRBV24-1 and TRBJ1-6; D uncertain. Germline V gene lookup returns CDR1 KGHDR and CDR2 SFDVKD. Trimming stripped 9 bases from V and 5 bases from J, with 16 bases between. This CDR3 is built from 15 residues. This CDR3 is CATRSPGVNNSPLHF. CDR3 DNA sequence: TGTGCCACCCGCTCCCCCGGGGTAAATAATTCACCCCTCCACTTT.

V is TRBV12-3 or TRBV12-4 and J is TRBJ2-1, with 9 bases lining up with TRBD2. The CDR3 extends over 13 amino acids. The junction had 9 bases not matched to a gene; V was cut back by 11 bases and J by 7 bases. As DNA, the CDR3 is TGTGCCCGCGGGGGGGGCAGGGGGAATGAGCAGTTCTTC. It encodes CARGGGRGNEQFF.

The rearrangement uses TRBV5-1 and TRBJ1-3; D unclear. Germline V gene sequence: CDR1 SGHRS, CDR2 YFSETQ. Trimming took 0 bases from V and 0 from J, leaving 10 bases between them. The CDR3 runs to 16 residues. For the CDR3, the DNA is TGCGCCAGCAGCTTGGGCCAGGTCCTCTCTGGAAACACCATATATTTT. Protein: CASSLGQVLSGNTIYF.

V and J are TRBV4-1 and TRBJ2-5; TRBD1 matches 8 bases. The CDR3 is 16 amino acids. J lost 5 bases, V lost 2 bases, and 10 bases had no gene match. CDR1 MGHRA and CDR2 YSYEKL come from the germline V gene. CDR3 in DNA: TGCGCCAGCAGCCAATTCAGGGGGCGCTCCATGGAGACCCAGTACTTC. This gives the protein CASSQFRGRSMETQYF.

V and J are TRBV10-1 and TRBJ2-5, with TRBD1 matching over 9 bases. This CDR3 region has 17 residues. Germline CDR1 WNHNN, CDR2 SYGVQD (reference sequence). J lost 2 bases, V lost 0 bases, and 7 bases had no gene match. The CDR3 is CASSESGTGKGQETQYF. The CDR3 nucleotides are TGCGCCAGCAGTGAGTCGGGGACAGGGAAAGGGCAAGAGACCCAGTACTTC.

J is TRBJ2-5 and V is TRBV5-4, with 10 bases aligning to TRBD2. The CDR3 consists of 15 residues. J gave up 1 base and V 1 base, and 1 base lay outside the gene matches. Germline V CDR1 and CDR2: SGHNT, YYREEE (reference sequence). The CDR3 DNA sequence: TGTGCCAGCAGCTTGTTAGCGGGAGGCCAAGAGACCCAGTACTTC. This translates into CASSLLAGGQETQYF.

The chain couples TRBV10-3 to TRBJ2-3, with 8 bases fitting TRBD2. CDR3 length equals 15 residues. Trimming removed 5 bases from V and 2 bases from J; junction bases left unmatched: 6. CDR1 ENHRY and CDR2 SYGVKD come from the germline V gene. The CDR3 loop is CAISTAGAPTDTQYF. DNA of the CDR3: TGTGCCATCAGTACAGCGGGAGCCCCCACAGATACGCAGTATTTT.

This chain joins TRBV15 and TRBJ2-7; weak D call: TRBD1 (5 bases). V was pared by 1 base and J by 3 bases, with 10 bases between. The CDR3 has 14 residues. CDR1 LNHNV and CDR2 YYDKDF come from the germline V gene (reference sequence). For the CDR3, the DNA is TGTGCCACCAGCAGAGTTTTAGGGGTCTACGAGCAGTACTTC. It yields the protein CATSRVLGVYEQYF.

The chain uses TRBV2 and TRBJ2-7, with 9 positions matching TRBD2. The CDR3 is 12 amino acids. CDR1 SNHLY and CDR2 FYNNEI come from the germline V gene. J was trimmed by 10 bases and V by 2 bases; bases with no gene match: 3. The CDR3 here is CASSESSGAQYF. In DNA form, the CDR3 reads TGTGCCAGCAGTGAATCTAGCGGGGCACAGTACTTC.

The chain couples TRBV13 to TRBJ2-7; 8 bases are shared with TRBD1. Germline V gene lookup returns CDR1 PRHDT and CDR2 FYEKMQ (reference sequence). CDR3 length: 14 amino acids. V gave up 6 bases and J gave up 2 bases; unmatched junction bases: 6. CDR3 DNA: TGTGCCAGCAGTCCCGGGACAGGAACCTACGAGCAGTACTTC. It is translated as CASSPGTGTYEQYF.

The genes are TRBV10-3 and TRBJ1-1; D is unresolved. V was cut by 3 bases and J by 6 bases, with 8 bases left in between. Germline CDR1 is ENHRY and CDR2 is SYGVKD. The CDR3 is 12 residues long. CDR3 amino acids: CAISDGIPEAFF. Written as DNA, the CDR3 is TGTGCCATCAGTGACGGGATACCTGAAGCTTTCTTT.

The chain carries TRBV7-2 and TRBJ2-7; 10 bases align to TRBD2. V trimming: 5 bases; J trimming: 6 bases; junction bases outside the gene matches: 13. The length of the CDR3 is 16 residues. CDR1 is SGHTA and CDR2 is FQGNSA in the germline V gene. The CDR3 bases are TGTGCCAGCAGCCCTGGTTCGCTAGCGGGAGCGGGCGAGCAGTACTTC. This encodes CASSPGSLAGAGEQYF. Supplemented by reference TRBV7-2 and TRBJ2-7, the full variable domain reads GAGVSQSPSNKVTEKGKDVELRCDPISGHTALYWYRQSLGQGLEFLIYFQGNSAPDKSGLPSDRFSAERTGGSVSTLTIQRTQQEDSAVYLCASSPGSLAGAGEQYFGPGTRLTVT.

V and J are TRBV28 and TRBJ2-1, with D perhaps TRBD2 (6 bases). The CDR3 runs 12 residues. Trimming removed 4 bases at V and 12 bases at J, with 13 bases between. Germline assignment: CDR1 MDHEN and CDR2 SYDVKM. The CDR3 sequence is CASSSSGTLQFF. The CDR3 DNA sequence: TGTGCCAGCAGTTCCTCCGGGACTCTGCAGTTCTTC.

This chain links TRBV18 with TRBJ2-3; the match to TRBD2 covers 9 bases. The V segment lost 6 bases and the J segment 2 bases; nucleotides outside the gene matches: 12. CDR3 length: 17 residues. CDR1 KGHSH and CDR2 LQKENI come from the germline V gene. Here the CDR3 DNA reads TGTGCCAGCTCCCCCAGCTTCGCGGGAGGGAACACAGATACGCAGTATTTT. This gives the protein CASSPSFAGGNTDTQYF.

DNA for the CDR3: TGTGCCAGCAGGCCCGGAGGGACAGACAATCAGCCCCAGCATTTT. Translation gives CASRPGGTDNQPQHF. The rearrangement links TRBV5-5 to TRBJ1-5; TRBD1 matches 7 bases. The V gene's germline CDR1 is SGHKS and CDR2 YYEKEE (reference sequence). The V and J ends lost 5 bases and 3 bases, in that order; junction bases with no gene match: 8. CDR3 size: 15 residues.

V gene TRBV27 combines with J gene TRBJ2-7, with D unresolved. There are 14 residues in the CDR3. Germline-derived CDR1 and CDR2 are MNHEY and SMNVEV (reference sequence). V gave up 0 bases and J gave up 0 bases, with 6 bases separating them. CDR3 region: CASSLSFSSYEQYF. CDR3 nucleotide sequence: TGTGCCAGCAGTTTATCCTTTAGCTCCTACGAGCAGTACTTC.

This chain links TRBV7-2 with TRBJ1-1; no clear D gene. Germline-derived CDR1 and CDR2 are SGHTA and FQGNSA. The CDR3 spans 14 residues. V gave up 4 bases and J gave up 1 base, with 10 bases separating them. Written as DNA, the CDR3 is TGTGCCAGCAGCTGGTTCAACGGGAACACTGAAGCTTTCTTT. Translating it yields CASSWFNGNTEAFF.

This rearrangement joins TRBV7-2 to TRBJ2-5; a weak D match, TRBD1 (6 bases). Germline V gene lookup returns CDR1 SGHTA and CDR2 FQGNSA. The ends were cut back, 1 base at V and 5 bases at J, with 14 bases in the middle. This CDR3 is 15 amino acids long. The CDR3 loop is CASSLVGRGGETQYF. The DNA of the CDR3 is TGTGCCAGCAGCTTAGTTGGCAGGGGTGGGGAGACCCAGTACTTC.

The chain has TRBV28 and TRBJ2-5; perhaps TRBD2 as D (5 bases). Germline assignment: CDR1 MDHEN and CDR2 SYDVKM. The V gene lost 1 base and the J gene lost 1 base, with 10 bases spanning the gap. The CDR3 runs to 15 residues. The CDR3 sequence: CASSLSGIGQETQYF. DNA for the CDR3: TGTGCCAGCAGTTTATCGGGGATCGGCCAAGAGACCCAGTACTTC.

The chain has TRBV5-4 and TRBJ2-6, with 8 bases identical to TRBD2. After removal of 6 bases from V and 2 bases from J, the junction contained 7 bases not matched to a gene. The CDR3 has 16 amino acids. The germline gives CDR1 SGHNT, CDR2 YYREEE (reference sequence). CDR3 bases: TGTGCCAGCAACCCCCTCGGGGGGGCTGGGGCCAACGTCCTGACTTTC. This gives the protein CASNPLGGAGANVLTF.

The chain is built from TRBV11-3 and TRBJ1-6, with D possibly being TRBD1 (6 bases). The CDR3 extends over 18 amino acids. V lost 5 bases to trimming and J lost 9 bases, with 26 bases between them. Germline CDR1 and CDR2: SGHNT and YENEEA. In DNA, the CDR3 is TGTGCCAGCAGCCCCACAGGGCAGGCGACGACTTGGCTTTCACCCCTCCACTTT. The encoded protein is CASSPTGQATTWLSPLHF.

This chain connects TRBV28 to TRBJ1-4; D is possibly TRBD1 (6 bases). Trimming pared 1 base from V and 7 bases from J, leaving 16 bases between. Germline loops: CDR1 MDHEN, CDR2 SYDVKM. The CDR3 length is 16 residues. The CDR3: CASSLLTGGLVEKLFF. The CDR3 bases are TGTGCCAGCAGTTTATTAACCGGGGGGCTTGTTGAAAAACTGTTTTTT.

As DNA, the CDR3 is TGTGCCACCAGCAGAGATAGGGGCAGGACCTACGAGCAGTACTTC. Translated, it gives CATSRDRGRTYEQYF. The chain couples TRBV15 to TRBJ2-7; D might be TRBD1 (5 bases). The germline V and J ends were trimmed by 0 bases and 2 bases, with 11 bases remaining between them. The germline V gene has CDR1 LNHNV and CDR2 YYDKDF (reference sequence). CDR3 size: 15 residues.

The J gene is TRBJ1-5, the V gene TRBV6-2 or TRBV6-3; D gene ambiguous. Trimming took 6 bases from V and 0 from J, leaving 9 bases between them. CDR3 length equals 14 residues. Germline V CDR1 and CDR2: MNHEY, SVGEGT. CDR3 loop: CASRPSISNQPQHF. CDR3 DNA: TGTGCCAGCAGGCCTTCTATTAGCAATCAGCCCCAGCATTTT.

The chain uses TRBV6-5 and TRBJ2-5; 7 bases map to TRBD1. V was pared by 0 bases and J by 3 bases, with 1 base of the junction left unmatched. Germline loops: CDR1 MNHEY, CDR2 SVGAGI. The CDR3 runs to 14 residues. The CDR3 nucleotides are TGTGCCAGCAGTTACTCACAGGGGAAAGAGACCCAGTACTTC. Protein sequence: CASSYSQGKETQYF.

This rearrangement joins TRBV6-1 to TRBJ1-5; D may be TRBD1 (6 bases). The CDR3 runs to 16 residues. Between the trimmed V and J ends, which lost 2 bases and 8 bases, there was a span of 19 bases. Germline V gives CDR1 MNHNS, CDR2 SASEGT. CDR3 in amino acids: CASSEIMGRGTKPQHF. DNA of the CDR3: TGTGCCAGCAGTGAAATCATGGGCAGGGGTACTAAGCCCCAGCATTTT.

The chain couples TRBV10-3 to TRBJ2-1; the match to TRBD2 covers 8 bases. Germline V gene lookup returns CDR1 ENHRY and CDR2 SYGVKD. CDR3 length: 17 residues. With 7 bases clipped from V and 0 bases from J, the junction kept 11 bases outside the gene matches. The CDR3 nucleotides are TGTGCCATCATGGGAGCGGGACGGGAGGGCTCCTACAATGAGCAGTTCTTC. Its protein product is CAIMGAGREGSYNEQFF.

The V and J genes are TRBV7-9 and TRBJ2-7, with D possibly TRBD1 on 6 matching bases. There are 14 residues in the CDR3. V was trimmed by 4 bases and J by 7 bases, leaving 17 bases between them. Germline CDR1 and CDR2: SEHNR and FQNEAQ (reference sequence). The CDR3 sequence is CASSSSGTSGEQYF. The CDR3 DNA sequence: TGTGCCAGCAGCTCTTCCGGGACATCGGGAGAGCAGTACTTC.

J is TRBJ1-3 and V is TRBV9, with a weak D call TRBD1 (6 bases). The length of the CDR3 is 16 residues. Germline values: CDR1 SGDLS, CDR2 YYNGEE. The germline V and J ends were trimmed by 4 bases and 0 bases, with 14 bases remaining between them. Written as DNA, the CDR3 is TGTGCCAGCAGCCCCTACGGACAGAGCTCTGGAAACACCATATATTTT. Protein product: CASSPYGQSSGNTIYF.

J is TRBJ2-3 and V is TRBV5-4; 9 positions agree with TRBD2. J lost 5 bases, V lost 4 bases, and 8 bases had no gene match. CDR1 is SGHNT and CDR2 is YYREEE in the germline V gene (reference sequence). This CDR3 has 15 amino acids. In DNA form, the CDR3 reads TGTGCCAGCAGCCGTAGCGGGAGTCAAGGAGATACGCAGTATTTT. This codes for CASSRSGSQGDTQYF.

V usage is TRBV30 and J usage is TRBJ2-7, with TRBD1 matching over 9 bases. The V segment lost 0 bases and the J segment 0 bases; nucleotides outside the gene matches: 6. The CDR3 covers 16 residues. Germline V gives CDR1 GTSNPN, CDR2 SVGIG (reference sequence). CDR3 in amino acids: CAWSVLGTGPSYEQYF. DNA for the CDR3: TGTGCCTGGAGTGTACTAGGGACAGGGCCCTCCTACGAGCAGTACTTC. Full variable domain (outside the CDR3, taken from reference TRBV30 and TRBJ2-7): SQTIHQWPATLVQPVGSPLSLECTVEGTSNPNLYWYRQAAGRGLQLLFYSVGIGQISSEVPQNLSASRPQDRQFILSSKKLLLSDSGFYLCAWSVLGTGPSYEQYFGPGTRLTVT.